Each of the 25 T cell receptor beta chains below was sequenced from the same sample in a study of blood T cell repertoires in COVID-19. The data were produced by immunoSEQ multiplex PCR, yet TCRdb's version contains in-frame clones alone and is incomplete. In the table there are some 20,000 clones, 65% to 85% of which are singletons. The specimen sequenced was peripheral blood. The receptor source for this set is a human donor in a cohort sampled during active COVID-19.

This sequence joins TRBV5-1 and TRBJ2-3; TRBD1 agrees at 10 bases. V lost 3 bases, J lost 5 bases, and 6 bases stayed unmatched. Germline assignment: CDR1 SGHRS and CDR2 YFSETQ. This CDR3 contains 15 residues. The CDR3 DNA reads TGCGCCAGCAGCTACCGAGGACAGGGGGGAGATACGCAGTATTTT. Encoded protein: CASSYRGQGGDTQYF.

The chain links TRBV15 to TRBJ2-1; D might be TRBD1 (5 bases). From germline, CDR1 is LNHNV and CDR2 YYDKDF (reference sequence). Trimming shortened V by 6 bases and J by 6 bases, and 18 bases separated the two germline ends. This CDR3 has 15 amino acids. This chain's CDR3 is CATRTTGPNFNEQFF. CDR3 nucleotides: TGTGCCACCAGGACCACAGGTCCCAATTTCAATGAGCAGTTCTTC.

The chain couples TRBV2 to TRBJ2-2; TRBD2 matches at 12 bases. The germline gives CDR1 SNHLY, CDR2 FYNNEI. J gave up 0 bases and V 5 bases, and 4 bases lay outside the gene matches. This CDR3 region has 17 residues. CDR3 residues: CASSLLAGGSNTGELFF. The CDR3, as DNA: TGTGCCAGCAGTTTACTAGCGGGAGGATCGAACACCGGGGAGCTGTTTTTT.

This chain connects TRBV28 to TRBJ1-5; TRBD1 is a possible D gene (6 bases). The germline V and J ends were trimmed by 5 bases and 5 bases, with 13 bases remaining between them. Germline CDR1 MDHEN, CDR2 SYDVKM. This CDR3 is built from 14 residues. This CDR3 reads CASSRRTEYQPQHF. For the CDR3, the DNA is TGTGCCAGCAGTAGACGGACAGAATATCAGCCCCAGCATTTT. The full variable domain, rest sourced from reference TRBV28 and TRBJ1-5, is DVKVTQSSRYLVKRTGEKVFLECVQDMDHENMFWYRQDPGLGLRLIYFSYDVKMKEKGDIPEGYSVSREKKERFSLILESASTNQTSMYLCASSRRTEYQPQHFGDGTRLSIL.

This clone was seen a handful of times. CDR3 sequence reads: CAGSTSPTYEQYF. In DNA form, the CDR3 reads TGTGCCGGTTCTACTTCGCCGACCTACGAGCAGTACTTC. The rearrangement uses TRBV28 and TRBJ2-7, with D unclear. The V gene lost 11 bases and the J gene lost 2 bases, with 16 bases spanning the gap. This CDR3 region has 13 residues. CDR1 and CDR2 from the germline V gene are MDHEN and SYDVKM.

DNA of the CDR3: TGTGCCAGCAGTACTACAGGGTCGAGAAATTCACCCCTCCACTTT. This translates into CASSTTGSRNSPLHF. The rearrangement links TRBV6-6 to TRBJ1-6, with D possibly being TRBD1 (6 bases). V was clipped by 5 bases and J by 7 bases, with 15 bases between them. This CDR3 region has 15 residues. Germline loops: CDR1 MNHNY, CDR2 SVGAGI (reference sequence).

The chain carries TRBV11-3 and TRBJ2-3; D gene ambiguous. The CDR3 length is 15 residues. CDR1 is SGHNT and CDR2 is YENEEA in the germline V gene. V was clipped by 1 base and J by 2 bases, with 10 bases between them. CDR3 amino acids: CASSLGGSYTDTQYF. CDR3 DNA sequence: TGTGCCAGCAGCTTAGGCGGAAGCTACACAGATACGCAGTATTTT.

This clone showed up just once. CDR3 amino acids: CASSQEGARNQPQHF. The CDR3 DNA reads as TGCGCCAGCAGCCAAGAAGGGGCCCGTAATCAGCCCCAGCATTTT. The V and J genes are TRBV4-1 and TRBJ1-5; a possible D gene is TRBD1 (5 bases). CDR1 and CDR2 from the germline V gene are MGHRA and YSYEKL. With 0 bases removed from V and 4 bases from J, the gap between germline ends came to 10 bases. The length of the CDR3 is 15 residues.

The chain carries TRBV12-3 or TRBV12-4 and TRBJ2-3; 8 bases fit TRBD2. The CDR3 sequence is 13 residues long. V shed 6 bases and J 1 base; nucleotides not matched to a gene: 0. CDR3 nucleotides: TGTGCCAGCAGGACTAGCGGCACAGATACGCAGTATTTT. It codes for CASRTSGTDTQYF.

The CDR3 reads CASSFASIEQFF. CDR3 nucleotide sequence: TGTGCCAGCAGCTTCGCTAGTATTGAGCAGTTCTTC. The gene calls are TRBV3-1 (or the pseudogene TRBV3-2) and TRBJ2-1; D remains unclear. The CDR3 has 12 amino acids. In germline, CDR1 is LGHDT, CDR2 YNNKEL (reference sequence). V dropped 5 bases and J dropped 9 bases, with 11 bases sitting between them.

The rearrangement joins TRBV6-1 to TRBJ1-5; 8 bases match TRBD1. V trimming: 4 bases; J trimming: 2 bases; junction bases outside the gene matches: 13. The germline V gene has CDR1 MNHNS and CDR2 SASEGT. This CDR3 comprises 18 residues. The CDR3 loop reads CASSGGTGVILRNQPQHF. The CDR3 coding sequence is TGTGCCAGCAGTGGCGGGACAGGAGTCATCCTTCGCAATCAGCCCCAGCATTTT.

The CDR3 reads CASSWEDRAGYGYTF. The CDR3 DNA reads as TGCGCCAGCAGCTGGGAGGACAGGGCGGGCTATGGCTACACCTTC. The chain employs TRBV5-1 and TRBJ1-2, with 8 bases lining up with TRBD1. Per the germline V gene, CDR1 is SGHRS and CDR2 is YFSETQ. With V trimmed by 3 bases and J by 4 bases, 8 bases remained unmatched. This CDR3 is 15 amino acids long.

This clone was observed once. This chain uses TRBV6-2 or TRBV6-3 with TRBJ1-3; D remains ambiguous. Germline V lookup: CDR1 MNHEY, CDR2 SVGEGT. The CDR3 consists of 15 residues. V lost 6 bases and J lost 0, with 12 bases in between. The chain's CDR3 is CASSDGLNSGNTIYF. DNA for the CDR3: TGTGCCAGCAGCGACGGACTGAACTCTGGAAACACCATATATTTT.

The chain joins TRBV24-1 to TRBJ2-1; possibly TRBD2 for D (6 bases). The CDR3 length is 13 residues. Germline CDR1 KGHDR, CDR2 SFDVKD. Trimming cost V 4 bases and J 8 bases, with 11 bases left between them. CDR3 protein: CATSDPSEDEQFF. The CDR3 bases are TGTGCCACCAGTGACCCTAGCGAGGATGAGCAGTTCTTC.

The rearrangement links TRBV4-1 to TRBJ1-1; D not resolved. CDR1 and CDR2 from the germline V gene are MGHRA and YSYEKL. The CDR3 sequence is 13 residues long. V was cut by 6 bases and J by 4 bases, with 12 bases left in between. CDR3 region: CASSRGQSTEAFF. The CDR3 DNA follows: TGCGCCAGCAGTCGCGGTCAGTCCACTGAAGCTTTCTTT.

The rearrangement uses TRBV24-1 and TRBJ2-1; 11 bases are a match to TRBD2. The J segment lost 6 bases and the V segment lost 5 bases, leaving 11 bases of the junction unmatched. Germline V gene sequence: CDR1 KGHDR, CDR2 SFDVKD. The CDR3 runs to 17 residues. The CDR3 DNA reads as TGTGCCACCAGTGGTCGGTTCCTAGCGGGAGGCACCAATGAGCAGTTCTTC. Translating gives CATSGRFLAGGTNEQFF.

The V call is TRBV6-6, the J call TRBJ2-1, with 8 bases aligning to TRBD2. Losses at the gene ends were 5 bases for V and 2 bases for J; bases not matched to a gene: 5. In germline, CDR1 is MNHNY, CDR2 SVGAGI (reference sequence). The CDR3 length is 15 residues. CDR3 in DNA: TGTGCCAGCAGTAATCTAGCGGGCACCTACAATGAGCAGTTCTTC. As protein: CASSNLAGTYNEQFF.

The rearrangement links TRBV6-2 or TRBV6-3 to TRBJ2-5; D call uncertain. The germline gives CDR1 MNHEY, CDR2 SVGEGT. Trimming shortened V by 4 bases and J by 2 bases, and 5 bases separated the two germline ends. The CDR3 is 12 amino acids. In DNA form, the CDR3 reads TGTGCCAGCAGTTTCACTCAAGAGACCCAGTACTTC. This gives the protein CASSFTQETQYF.

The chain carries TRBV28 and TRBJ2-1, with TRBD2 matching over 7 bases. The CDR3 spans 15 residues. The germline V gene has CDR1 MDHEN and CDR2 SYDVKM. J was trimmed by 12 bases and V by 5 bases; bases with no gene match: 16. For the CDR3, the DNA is TGTGCCAGCAGTCGCGGGACCGCGGGGGATAGGGGGCAGTTCTTC. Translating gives CASSRGTAGDRGQFF.

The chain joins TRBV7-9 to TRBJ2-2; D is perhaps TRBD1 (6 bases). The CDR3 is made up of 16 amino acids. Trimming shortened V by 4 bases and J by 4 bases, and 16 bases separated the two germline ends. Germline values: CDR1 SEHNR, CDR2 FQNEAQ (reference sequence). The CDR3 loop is CASSSPWGRVTGELFF. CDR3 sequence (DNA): TGTGCCAGCAGCTCCCCCTGGGGGCGAGTCACCGGGGAGCTGTTTTTT.

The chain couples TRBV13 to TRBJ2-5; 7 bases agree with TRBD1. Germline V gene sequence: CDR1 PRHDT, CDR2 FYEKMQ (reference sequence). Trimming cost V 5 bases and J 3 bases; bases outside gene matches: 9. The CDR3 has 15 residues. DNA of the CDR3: TGTGCCAGCAGCAGAAGGGGACAGCACGAAGAGACCCAGTACTTC. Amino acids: CASSRRGQHEETQYF.

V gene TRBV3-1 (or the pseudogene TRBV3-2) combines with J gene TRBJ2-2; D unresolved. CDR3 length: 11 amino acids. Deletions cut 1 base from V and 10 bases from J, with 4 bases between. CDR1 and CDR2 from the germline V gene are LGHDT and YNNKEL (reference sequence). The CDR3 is CASSQVQELFF. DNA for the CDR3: TGTGCCAGCAGCCAAGTCCAGGAGCTGTTTTTT.

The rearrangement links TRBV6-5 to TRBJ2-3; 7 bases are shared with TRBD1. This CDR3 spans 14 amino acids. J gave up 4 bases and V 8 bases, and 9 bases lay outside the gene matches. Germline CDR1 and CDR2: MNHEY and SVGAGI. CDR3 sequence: CASGNRGWSDTQYF. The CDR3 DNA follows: TGTGCCAGCGGGAACAGGGGATGGTCAGATACGCAGTATTTT.

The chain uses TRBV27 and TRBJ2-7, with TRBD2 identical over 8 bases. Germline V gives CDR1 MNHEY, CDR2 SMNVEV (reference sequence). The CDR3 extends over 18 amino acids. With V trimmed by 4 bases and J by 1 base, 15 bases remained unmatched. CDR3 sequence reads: CASSSPGLGGGKSYEQYF. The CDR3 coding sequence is TGTGCCAGCAGTTCGCCGGGACTAGGAGGGGGAAAATCCTACGAGCAGTACTTC.

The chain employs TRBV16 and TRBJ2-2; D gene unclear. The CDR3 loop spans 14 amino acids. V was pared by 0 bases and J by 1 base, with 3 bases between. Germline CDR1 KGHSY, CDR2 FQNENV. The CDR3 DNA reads TGTGCCAGCAGCCAATCCCGGAACACCGGGGAGCTGTTTTTT. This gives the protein CASSQSRNTGELFF.